This TCR beta chain stems from a study of beta chain features in type 1 diabetes. Expressed TCRB transcripts were sequenced because the isolated RNA had all been reverse transcribed beforehand. TCRdb's copy holds only in-frame clones and misses some; the assay was immunoSEQ multiplex PCR. The table records about 270,000 clones, around an eighth of them present only once. Study outcomes and limitations: In every one of the four CD4+ subsets, TCRB CDR3s were moderately but significantly shorter in Type 1 diabetes patients.

Worth noting for this clone: Its antigen is still unknown.

With 5 bases clipped from V and 6 bases from J, the junction kept 10 bases outside the gene matches. CDR1 is SEHNR, CDR2 FQNEAQ, per germline (reference sequence). The CDR3 runs to 15 residues. The sequence came from a man aged 30 to 39 with type 1 diabetes. Source material: naive CD4+ T cells from blood. This sequence joins TRBV7-9 and TRBJ2-4, with 7 bases lining up with TRBD1. CDR3 sequence: CASSLRDRDRNIQYF. The CDR3 coding sequence is TGTGCCAGCAGCCTCCGGGACAGAGATCGAAACATTCAGTACTTC.